This T cell receptor (beta chain) was sequenced in a study of T-cell reconstitution after alpha-beta-depleted transplantation in children (dated by TCRdb to 2016 to 2018). At the level of the whole study: Using TCR repertoire profiling, the study followed T-cell immune reconstitution in a quantitative way in children after TCRalphabeta/CD19-depleted allogeneic hematopoietic cell transplantation.

To note about this clonotype: The target of this receptor is not known. No base-level quality is on record; no much larger clone is a single base apart.

Libraries were prepared through PCR. The listed sequencing device is Illumina HiSeq 2500. TCR library preparation used molecular barcoding, with unique molecular identifiers applied to normalize quantification of the TCRbeta repertoire. TCRdb reran the public reads through fastp at Q25 and MiXCR, keeping productive beta chains. Rows with one shared CDR3 protein collapse into an entry with the most common genes and DNA. In all, the sample holds about 500,000 distinct CDR3 sequences, and around a third of those were seen once. Of the sample, 2% to 2.5% falls within the top ten clones. Trimming leaves V shorter by 5 bases and J shorter by 2 bases, with the junction holding 5 bases beyond the gene matches. The germline V gene encodes CDR1 DFQATT and CDR2 SNEGSKA (reference sequence). Inclusive of the bounding cysteine and phenylalanine, the CDR3 is 14 residues long. Only the CDR3 portion is preserved as DNA: 42 bases, with reading frame beginning at the first base.

This chain is built from TRBV20-1 and TRBJ2-7; 11 bases in the middle match TRBD2. Sample: PBMCs from the stem cell graft donor, taken from the stem cell graft. This clonotype was sampled from a human donor who donated a stem cell graft to a child with aplastic anemia. At the DNA level, the sequence is TGCAGTGCTTGTATGACTAGCGGGGCCTACGAGCAGTACTTC. Its amino acids are CSACMTSGAYEQYF.